Following are 3 T cell receptor beta chains from one sample sequenced in a study of cytomegalovirus exposure and HLA in healthy donors. The PCR made use of 60 Vbeta and 13 Jbeta primers. Repertoires were generated with immunoSEQ multiplex PCR, while TCRdb's copy carries only in-frame clones and drops some. The specimen's table records fewer than 95,000 clones. Specimen: PBMCs. The receptors derive from a woman aged 35 to 49 in good health and CMV-seropositive.

The genes are TRBV6-6 and TRBJ1-5; D might be TRBD1 (5 bases). The CDR3 contains 13 residues. Germline CDR1 MNHNY, CDR2 SVGAGI (reference sequence). Deletions cut 10 bases from V and 4 bases from J, with 14 bases between. CDR3 protein: CAITEQGNQPQHF. The CDR3 DNA is TGTGCCATAACAGAGCAGGGTAATCAGCCCCAGCATTTT.

The chain has TRBV7-9 and TRBJ1-1; no definite D call. Per germline, CDR1 SEHNR and CDR2 FQNEAQ (reference sequence). The ends were cut back, 5 bases at V and 6 bases at J, with 19 bases in the middle. The CDR3 runs to 15 residues. The CDR3 loop reads CASSLGRAVSPEAFF. The CDR3 DNA reads TGTGCCAGCAGCCTCGGGAGGGCAGTATCCCCTGAAGCTTTCTTT.

The chain couples TRBV28 to TRBJ2-5; TRBD2 aligns across 7 bases. V was pared by 10 bases and J by 4 bases, with 6 bases of the junction left unmatched. Germline CDR1 is MDHEN and CDR2 is SYDVKM. The CDR3 runs to 12 residues. CDR3 amino acids: CATREVGETQYF. CDR3 DNA sequence: TGTGCCACCCGGGAGGTCGGAGAGACCCAGTACTTC.